Here is one T cell receptor (beta chain) with its context. The antigen remains undetermined. Trimming left V 4 bases short and J 5 bases short, with 15 bases between. Germline V lookup: CDR1 SGHDT, CDR2 YYEEEE. The CDR3 is made up of 14 amino acids. The sample belongs to a study of shared clonotypes between healthy human individuals. The protocol was immunoSEQ multiplex PCR, while the TCRdb copy is restricted to in-frame clones and leaves out a portion. The table shows roughly 1,000,000 clones, with around 78% occurring only once. Notes on the study in general: Since donors were few, the genetic and exposure-history diversity represented was limited.

Splitting the CD4+ cells yielded a CD45RA+ naive subset and a CD45RA-negative memory subset. The sequenced sample was memory CD4+ T cells from PBMCs. As for subset: CD45RA-negative fraction. This TCR was sampled from a man aged 18 to 35 in good health. Some clones in this sample may be carry-over from other donors' samples. The rearrangement links TRBV5-6 to TRBJ1-2; D is uncertain. CDR3 DNA: TGTGCCAGCAGCCGGAAAGGCAGGAGGTATGGCTACACCTTC. Protein: CASSRKGRRYGYTF.